Listed below are T cell receptor beta chains from one sample, sequenced in a study of metastatic and nonmetastatic thyroid tumors. TCRdb reanalyzed the PCR reads via MiXCR. This table holds approximately 8,200 clones, around 27% found once. The sequenced material came from adjacent normal tissue. The receptor set was obtained from a female donor with papillary thyroid cancer or a benign thyroid nodule (not recorded which). Some clones in this sample may be carry-over from other donors' samples. The CDR3 runs from the conserved cysteine through the conserved F or W. The D gene is left open where the match is weak. Size is stated for part of the rows, as once, few or many counts, or as a class when the clone is expanded.

TRBJ2-5,NA,NA,TRBV2,CASSERSLAGKTQYF,TGTGCCAGCAGTGAAAGGTCGCTAGCTGGGAAGACCCAGTACTTC
TRBJ2-2,many,TRBD2,TRBV20-1,CSARDPVAGGGTGELFF,TGCAGTGCTAGAGATCCTGTAGCGGGAGGGGGCACCGGGGAGCTGTTTTTT
TRBJ2-5,NA,NA,TRBV2,CASSEGGEETQYF,TGTGCCAGCAGTGAAGGGGGCGAAGAGACCCAGTACTTC
TRBJ1-5,few,NA,TRBV28,CASSPPGVGVPGVPQHF,TGTGCCAGCAGTCCCCCGGGGGTAGGCGTCCCGGGGGTACCCCAGCATTTT
TRBJ2-5,NA,TRBD1,TRBV20-1,CIASSVQGALETQYF,TGCATCGCTTCCTCTGTCCAGGGGGCATTGGAGACCCAGTACTTC
TRBJ2-3,few,TRBD2,TRBV6-6,CASSYSPGGGTDTQYF,TGTGCTAGCAGTTACTCGCCGGGGGGGGGCACAGATACGCAGTATTTT
TRBJ2-7,few,TRBD2,TRBV20-1,CSAISGLHYEQYF,TGCAGTGCTATCTCGGGACTACACTACGAGCAGTACTTC
TRBJ2-7,NA,TRBD1,TRBV28,CATSSGTGGSYEQYF,TGTGCCACCTCTTCCGGGACAGGGGGCTCCTACGAGCAGTACTTC
TRBJ2-6,NA,NA,TRBV6-5,CASSWGGLRKKANVLTF,TGTGCCAGCAGTTGGGGGGGGCTGAGGAAGAAGGCCAACGTCCTGACTTTC
TRBJ2-2,many,NA,TRBV11-2,CASSLGGRRTNTGELFF,TGTGCCAGCAGCTTAGGGGGCAGGCGTACGAACACCGGGGAGCTGTTTTTT
TRBJ1-2,few,NA,TRBV10-1,CASSESAANYGYTF,TGCGCCAGCAGTGAGTCGGCAGCTAACTATGGCTACACCTTC
TRBJ1-6,NA,NA,TRBV6-6,CASSYSFPPLHF,TGTGCCAGCAGTTACTCGTTCCCACCCCTCCACTTT
TRBJ2-7,few,NA,TRBV28,CASSFGHPYEQYF,TGTGCCAGCAGTTTTGGACACCCCTACGAGCAGTACTTC
TRBJ1-4,many,NA,TRBV29-1,CSVDLRGGEKLFF,TGCAGCGTTGATCTCAGGGGCGGGGAAAAACTGTTTTTT
TRBJ2-7,medium-sized,NA,TRBV6-5,CASSYRESASYEQYF,TGTGCCAGCAGTTACAGGGAATCTGCCTCCTACGAGCAGTACTTC
TRBJ1-3,many,NA,TRBV7-8,CASSWGSGIGNTMYF,NA
TRBJ2-1,many,TRBD2,TRBV5-5,CASIGRGVSSYNEQFF,TGTGCCAGCATAGGGAGGGGCGTTAGCTCCTACAATGAGCAGTTCTTC
TRBJ2-7,few,NA,TRBV28,CASSTLAQGSYEQYF,TGTGCCAGCAGCACCCTTGCTCAGGGCTCCTACGAGCAGTACTTC
TRBJ1-5,medium-sized,NA,TRBV7-2,CASSPHRVGSNQPQHF,TGTGCCAGCAGCCCTCACAGGGTTGGGAGCAATCAGCCCCAGCATTTT
TRBJ1-1,few,TRBD1,TRBV9,CASSGQGAEAFF,TGTGCCAGCAGCGGACAGGGGGCTGAAGCTTTCTTT
TRBJ2-1,many,TRBD1,TRBV2,CASSGLWDRGRFDEQFF,TGTGCCAGCAGTGGTTTGTGGGACAGGGGGCGATTTGATGAGCAGTTCTTC
TRBJ2-7,many,NA,TRBV3-1,CASSQGIWSFGPTGEQYF,TGTGCCAGCAGCCAAGGGATCTGGTCTTTTGGGCCCACTGGCGAGCAGTACTTC
TRBJ2-3,medium-sized,TRBD2,TRBV6-4,CASSPTTSGRGSSTDTQYF,TGTGCCAGCAGTCCCACTACTAGCGGGAGGGGATCTAGCACAGATACGCAGTATTTT
TRBJ2-5,medium-sized,NA,TRBV15,CATSRAATGQETQYF,TGTGCCACCAGCAGAGCTGCCACAGGTCAAGAGACCCAGTACTTC
TRBJ1-1,medium-sized,NA,TRBV9,CASSVDTDTEAFF,TGTGCCAGCAGCGTAGACACGGACACTGAAGCTTTCTTT
TRBJ1-6,few,TRBD1,TRBV6-1,CASRRKGQGISSPLHF,TGTGCCAGCAGACGCAAGGGACAGGGTATCAGTTCACCCCTCCACTTT
TRBJ2-2,many,NA,TRBV5-4,CASSFWTGGAGELFF,TGTGCCAGCAGCTTTTGGACAGGAGGGGCCGGGGAGCTGTTTTTT
TRBJ1-3,few,TRBD1,TRBV6-1,CASSEEAGGGNTIYF,TGTGCCAGCAGTGAAGAAGCAGGGGGTGGAAACACCATATATTTT
TRBJ2-1,NA,NA,TRBV27,CASSLAPGLADEQFF,TGTGCCAGCAGTTTAGCCCCGGGTCTCGCCGATGAGCAGTTCTTC
TRBJ2-7,NA,NA,TRBV20-1,CISMLSVEQYF,TGCATTTCTATGCTTAGCGTCGAGCAGTACTTC
TRBJ2-5,NA,TRBD2,TRBV29-1,CSVVRAGGMKTQYF,TGCAGCGTTGTGCGAGCGGGAGGGATGAAGACCCAGTACTTC
TRBJ2-7,NA,NA,TRBV6-1,CASSVADGIYEQYF,TGTGCCAGCAGTGTCGCGGACGGGATTTACGAGCAGTACTTC
TRBJ2-1,NA,TRBD1,TRBV7-3,CASSLTGTDNNEQFF,TGTGCCAGCAGCCTAACCGGGACAGACAACAATGAGCAGTTCTTC
TRBJ2-1,NA,NA,TRBV6-2/TRBV6-3,CASSYGAPDYNEQFF,TGTGCCAGCAGTTACGGGGCTCCCGACTACAATGAGCAGTTCTTC
TRBJ2-7,few,TRBD2,TRBV10-3,CAISGPGLEGGNEQYF,TGTGCCATCAGCGGTCCAGGACTAGAGGGAGGAAACGAGCAGTACTTC
TRBJ1-1,NA,TRBD1,TRBV12-3/TRBV12-4,CASSLQGADTEAFF,TGTGCCAGCAGTTTACAGGGGGCGGACACTGAAGCTTTCTTT
TRBJ2-5,NA,NA,TRBV6-1,CACSVDSGRQESQYF,NA
TRBJ1-4,NA,NA,TRBV5-1,CASSWDGDNEKLFF,TGCGCCAGCAGCTGGGACGGAGATAATGAAAAACTGTTTTTT
TRBJ2-5,medium-sized,NA,TRBV12-3/TRBV12-4,CASSLGPALGPTQYF,TGTGCCAGCAGTTTAGGTCCGGCATTGGGACCGACCCAGTACTTC
TRBJ2-3,NA,NA,TRBV11-1,CASSFGQSTDTQYF,TGTGCCAGCAGCTTTGGACAGAGCACAGATACGCAGTATTTT
TRBJ2-3,NA,NA,TRBV27,CARRLLDRRETDTQYF,TGTGCCAGACGTTTATTAGACAGGAGAGAGACAGATACGCAGTATTTT
TRBJ1-1,few,NA,TRBV19,CASSIEGGTMGRNTEAFF,TGTGCCAGTAGTATCGAAGGGGGGACAATGGGCCGGAACACTGAAGCTTTCTTT
TRBJ1-2,NA,NA,TRBV6-6,CASSYSGVYGYTF,TGTGCCAGCAGTTACTCGGGAGTTTATGGCTACACCTTC
TRBJ2-2,many,TRBD1,TRBV5-6,CASSWDRGTGELFF,TGTGCCAGCAGCTGGGACAGGGGAACCGGGGAGCTGTTTTTT
TRBJ1-2,NA,NA,TRBV20-1,CTANLRRPNYGYTF,TGCACTGCTAACCTTCGGAGGCCTAACTATGGATACACCTTC
TRBJ1-6,medium-sized,NA,TRBV2,CASNPTGSPLHF,TGTGCCAGCAACCCAACCGGTTCACCCCTCCACTTT